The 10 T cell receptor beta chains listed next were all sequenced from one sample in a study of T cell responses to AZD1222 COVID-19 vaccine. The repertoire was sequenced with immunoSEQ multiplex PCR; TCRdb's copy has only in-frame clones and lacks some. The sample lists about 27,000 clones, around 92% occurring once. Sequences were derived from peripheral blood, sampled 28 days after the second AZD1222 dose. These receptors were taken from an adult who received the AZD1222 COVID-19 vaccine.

This CDR3 is CASSSATVNTEAFF. The CDR3 nucleotides read TGTGCCAGCAGCTCAGCGACGGTGAACACTGAAGCTTTCTTT. The V gene is TRBV7-3, the J gene TRBJ1-1; D gene uncertain. Trimming took off 4 bases at V and 0 bases at J, with 9 bases between the two ends. Germline V lookup: CDR1 SGHTA, CDR2 FQGTGA. CDR3 size: 14 residues.

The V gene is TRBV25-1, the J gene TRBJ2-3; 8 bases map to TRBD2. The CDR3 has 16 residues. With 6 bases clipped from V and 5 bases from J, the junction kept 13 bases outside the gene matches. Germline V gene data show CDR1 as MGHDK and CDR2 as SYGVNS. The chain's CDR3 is CASSAPGLVHGDTQYF. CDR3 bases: TGTGCCAGCAGCGCACCGGGACTAGTCCATGGAGATACGCAGTATTTT.

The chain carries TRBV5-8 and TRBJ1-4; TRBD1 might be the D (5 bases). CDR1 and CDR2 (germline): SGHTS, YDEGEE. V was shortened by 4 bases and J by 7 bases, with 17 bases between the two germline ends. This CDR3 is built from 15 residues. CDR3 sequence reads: CASSGTGTQGEKLFF. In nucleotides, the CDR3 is TGTGCCAGCAGCGGCACCGGGACCCAAGGTGAAAAACTGTTTTTT.

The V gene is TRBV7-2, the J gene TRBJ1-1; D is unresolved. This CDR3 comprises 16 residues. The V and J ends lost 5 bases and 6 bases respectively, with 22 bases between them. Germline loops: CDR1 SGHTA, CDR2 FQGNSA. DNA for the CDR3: TGTGCCAGCAGCCTGCTGGGGTCGAGCGGTGGTGCTGAAGCTTTCTTT. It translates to CASSLLGSSGGAEAFF.

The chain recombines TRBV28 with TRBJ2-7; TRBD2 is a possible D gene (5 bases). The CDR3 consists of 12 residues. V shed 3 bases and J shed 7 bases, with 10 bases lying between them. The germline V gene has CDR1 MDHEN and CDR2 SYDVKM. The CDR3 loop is CASSFGVQEQYF. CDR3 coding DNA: TGTGCCAGCAGTTTCGGGGTGCAGGAGCAGTACTTC.

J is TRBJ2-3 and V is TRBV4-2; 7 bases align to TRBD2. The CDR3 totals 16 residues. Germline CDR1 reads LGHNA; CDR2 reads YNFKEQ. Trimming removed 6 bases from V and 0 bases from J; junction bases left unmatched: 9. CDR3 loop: CASREGLSDSTDTQYF. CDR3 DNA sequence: TGTGCCAGCAGGGAGGGACTATCTGATAGCACAGATACGCAGTATTTT.

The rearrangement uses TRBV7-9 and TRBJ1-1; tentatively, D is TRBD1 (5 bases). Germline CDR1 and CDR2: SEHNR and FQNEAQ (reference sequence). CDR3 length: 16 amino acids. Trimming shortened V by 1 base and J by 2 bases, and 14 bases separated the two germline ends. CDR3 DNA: TGTGCCAGCAGCTTAGATGGGGGGACGGCCAACACTGAAGCTTTCTTT. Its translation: CASSLDGGTANTEAFF.

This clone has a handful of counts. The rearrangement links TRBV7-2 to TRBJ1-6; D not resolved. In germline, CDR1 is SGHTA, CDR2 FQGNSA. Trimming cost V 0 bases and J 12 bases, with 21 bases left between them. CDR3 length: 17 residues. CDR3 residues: CASSLAFRPIDRRPLHF. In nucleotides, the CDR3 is TGTGCCAGCAGCTTAGCCTTTAGGCCTATCGATCGGAGACCCCTCCACTTT.

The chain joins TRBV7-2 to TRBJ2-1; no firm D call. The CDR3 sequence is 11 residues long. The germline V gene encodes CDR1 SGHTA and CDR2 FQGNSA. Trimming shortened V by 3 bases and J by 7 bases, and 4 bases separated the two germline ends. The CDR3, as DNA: TGTGCCAGCAGCTTCCTAAATGAGCAGTTCTTC. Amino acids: CASSFLNEQFF.

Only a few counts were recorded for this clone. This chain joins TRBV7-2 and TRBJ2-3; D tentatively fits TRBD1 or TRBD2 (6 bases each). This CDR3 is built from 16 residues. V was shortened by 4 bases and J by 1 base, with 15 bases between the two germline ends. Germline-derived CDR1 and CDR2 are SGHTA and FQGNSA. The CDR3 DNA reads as TGTGCCAGCAGCTCCCTGAGGGGGACTCGCACAGATACGCAGTATTTT. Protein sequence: CASSSLRGTRTDTQYF.